A single sample gave rise to the 28 T cell receptor beta chains below, sequenced in a study of T cell responses to AZD1222 COVID-19 vaccine (dated by TCRdb to the early 2020s). Interpreted using the paper, the time point label stands for: baseline before first vaccination. The library was obtained by the immunoSEQ multiplex PCR assay. TCRdb stores this immuneACCESS table with in-frame sequences only. Part of the clones is absent; in the studies checked, under half of the shortfall reflects unresolved V genes, and no reason is known for the rest. The sample data list 150,000 to 200,000 clones, and around 94% of these were observed just once. The ten largest clones add up to 8.5% to 12% of the sample. The starting material was peripheral blood, obtained on day 0 of AZD1222 vaccination. The origin of the receptors is an adult in good health.

The chain recombines TRBV5-1 with TRBJ1-5; D is perhaps TRBD1 (5 bases). The CDR3 runs to 15 residues. V lost 1 base, J lost 0 bases, and 8 bases lay in between. CDR1 and CDR2 (germline): SGHRS, YFSETQ. CDR3 region: CASSLLGDSNQPQHF. In nucleotides, the CDR3 is TGCGCCAGCAGCTTGCTAGGGGATAGCAATCAGCCCCAGCATTTT.

The rearrangement uses TRBV3-1 (or the pseudogene TRBV3-2) and TRBJ1-6; D is uncertain. The CDR3 runs to 14 residues. V lost 1 base and J 13 bases, leaving 14 bases between the germline ends. The V gene's germline CDR1 is LGHDT and CDR2 YNNKEL (reference sequence). In nucleotides, the CDR3 is TGTGCCAGCAGCCAAGGGGCTACCGGGCCCCCCCTCCACTTT. Amino acid sequence: CASSQGATGPPLHF.

The chain joins TRBV19 to TRBJ2-1; D might be TRBD2 (6 bases). This CDR3 contains 15 residues. V was cut by 0 bases and J by 9 bases, with 15 bases left in between. Germline V gives CDR1 LNHDA, CDR2 SQIVND (reference sequence). CDR3: CASSIEGGIGGEQFF. The CDR3 bases are TGTGCCAGTAGTATAGAGGGCGGGATAGGCGGTGAGCAGTTCTTC.

The CDR3 DNA is TGCGCCAGCAGCGTTGCATTTGGCACTGAAGCTTTCTTT. It is translated as CASSVAFGTEAFF. This chain links TRBV5-1 with TRBJ1-1, with D uncertain. Germline V lookup: CDR1 SGHRS, CDR2 YFSETQ. There are 13 residues in the CDR3. Trimming stripped 4 bases from V and 4 bases from J, with 11 bases between.

The CDR3 bases are TGTGCCAGCAGTTACTTCTCGACAGACACCGGGGAGCTGTTTTTT. This codes for CASSYFSTDTGELFF. This chain connects TRBV6-6 to TRBJ2-2; a weak D match, TRBD1 (5 bases). CDR3 length: 15 amino acids. Trimming took 1 base from V and 3 from J, leaving 9 bases between them. The V gene's germline CDR1 is MNHNY and CDR2 SVGAGI (reference sequence).

The V call is TRBV6-2 or TRBV6-3, the J call TRBJ1-2; no reliable D call. From germline, CDR1 is MNHEY and CDR2 SVGEGT. Between the trimmed V and J ends, which lost 0 bases and 0 bases, there was a span of 14 bases. The CDR3 has 17 residues. In nucleotides, the CDR3 is TGTGCCAGCAGTTACTCTCGAGCGGACTTCTCTAACTATGGCTACACCTTC. As protein: CASSYSRADFSNYGYTF.

The genes are TRBV3-1 (or the pseudogene TRBV3-2) and TRBJ1-4; a weak D match, TRBD1 (6 bases). CDR1 is LGHDT and CDR2 is YNNKEL in the germline V gene (reference sequence). The length of the CDR3 is 15 residues. Trimming shortened V by 3 bases and J by 6 bases, and 14 bases separated the two germline ends. The CDR3 reads CASSHPWGADEKLFF. The DNA for the CDR3 is TGTGCCAGCAGCCACCCCTGGGGGGCGGATGAAAAACTGTTTTTT.

The chain links TRBV6-5 to TRBJ1-1; the D is unclear. This CDR3 region has 13 residues. Germline V gene data show CDR1 as MNHEY and CDR2 as SVGAGI. Trimming removed 8 bases at V and 4 bases at J, with 14 bases between. CDR3 in DNA: TGTGCCAGCGAAGAGGCCCGGTCCACTGAAGCTTTCTTT. This gives the protein CASEEARSTEAFF.

The rearrangement links TRBV24-1 to TRBJ2-1, with D perhaps TRBD2 (6 bases). The CDR3 has 13 residues. Germline V gene lookup returns CDR1 KGHDR and CDR2 SFDVKD. Trimming stripped 3 bases from V and 10 bases from J, with 12 bases between. The CDR3 loop reads CATSDTAAGEQFF. The CDR3 DNA is TGTGCCACCAGTGATACCGCCGCGGGGGAGCAGTTCTTC.

This clone occurred once. The J gene is TRBJ1-4, the V gene TRBV5-5; the D is unclear. CDR1 SGHKS and CDR2 YYEKEE come from the germline V gene (reference sequence). The CDR3 has 13 amino acids. Trimming shortened V by 1 base and J by 7 bases, and 8 bases separated the two germline ends. CDR3 amino acids: CASSLTDLEKLFF. The CDR3 bases are TGTGCCAGCAGCTTGACCGACCTTGAAAAACTGTTTTTT.

The chain uses TRBV9 and TRBJ1-2, with 8 bases identical to TRBD1. From germline, CDR1 is SGDLS and CDR2 YYNGEE. V lost 5 bases to trimming and J lost 4 bases; unmatched junction nucleotides: 7. There are 14 residues in the CDR3. The CDR3 loop reads CASRAGGGGYGYTF. The CDR3 coding sequence is TGTGCCAGCAGGGCAGGGGGCGGCGGCTATGGCTACACCTTC.

This clone appeared a few times. The V gene is TRBV7-2, the J gene TRBJ1-6; D remains ambiguous. The V gene lost 3 bases and the J gene lost 7 bases, with 4 bases spanning the gap. Germline assignment: CDR1 SGHTA and CDR2 FQGNSA. This CDR3 comprises 12 residues. CDR3 residues: CASSFPNSPLHF. In DNA, the CDR3 is TGTGCCAGCAGCTTTCCAAATTCACCCCTCCACTTT.

The rearrangement uses TRBV4-1 and TRBJ1-2; possible D gene TRBD1, 5 bases. From germline, CDR1 is MGHRA and CDR2 YSYEKL. V dropped 4 bases and J dropped 0 bases, with 15 bases sitting between them. The CDR3 is made up of 16 amino acids. The CDR3 region is CASSRVTGAPNYGYTF. As DNA, the CDR3 is TGCGCCAGCAGCCGAGTAACAGGCGCCCCTAACTATGGCTACACCTTC.

V gene TRBV27 combines with J gene TRBJ2-7; D remains unclear. V was trimmed by 5 bases and J by 0 bases, leaving 20 bases between them. The CDR3 is 17 amino acids. Per the germline V gene, CDR1 is MNHEY and CDR2 is SMNVEV (reference sequence). CDR3 sequence: CASSPPTSRRSSYEQYF. For the CDR3, the DNA is TGTGCCAGCAGTCCCCCCACTTCTCGGCGTAGCTCCTACGAGCAGTACTTC.

The chain links TRBV18 to TRBJ1-2; D gene uncertain. The CDR3 is 14 amino acids. Trimming pared 3 bases from V and 9 bases from J, leaving 17 bases between. Looked up from germline, CDR1 is KGHSH and CDR2 is LQKENI. This CDR3 is CASSPTDASKSYTF. For the CDR3, the DNA is TGTGCCAGCTCACCTACGGACGCGAGTAAGAGCTACACCTTC. Filled out from reference TRBV18 and TRBJ1-2, the complete variable domain reads NAGVMQNPRHLVRRRGQEARLRCSPMKGHSHVYWYRQLPEEGLKFMVYLQKENIIDESGMPKERFSAEFPKEGPSILRIQQVVRGDSAAYFCASSPTDASKSYTFGSGTRLTVV.

The chain uses TRBV7-2 and TRBJ1-2; D is perhaps TRBD1 (6 bases). The germline V and J ends were trimmed by 1 base and 4 bases, with 13 bases remaining between them. The CDR3 contains 15 residues. CDR1 is SGHTA, CDR2 FQGNSA, per germline. DNA for the CDR3: TGTGCCAGCAGCTTAGACCGGGGGCAAGGCTATGGCTACACCTTC. Translation: CASSLDRGQGYGYTF.

This sequence joins TRBV19 and TRBJ2-2; 8 bases match TRBD2. The junction had 8 bases not matched to a gene; V was cut back by 9 bases and J by 5 bases. The CDR3 length is 14 residues. The germline CDR1 and CDR2 sequences are LNHDA and SQIVND (reference sequence). CDR3 in amino acids: CASRSPGGTGELFF. In DNA form, the CDR3 reads TGTGCCAGCCGATCCCCGGGAGGGACCGGGGAGCTGTTTTTT. Together with reference TRBV19 and TRBJ2-2, the CDR3 gives the full variable domain: DGGITQSPKYLFRKEGQNVTLSCEQNLNHDAMYWYRQDPGQGLRLIYYSQIVNDFQKGDIAEGYSVSREKKESFPLTVTSAQKNPTAFYLCASRSPGGTGELFFGEGSRLTVL.

The rearrangement uses TRBV19 and TRBJ1-4, with 7 positions matching TRBD1. V shed 6 bases and J 1 base; nucleotides not matched to a gene: 2. This CDR3 has 14 residues. CDR1 and CDR2 (germline): LNHDA, SQIVND (reference sequence). CDR3: CASSTGVTNEKLFF. The DNA of the CDR3 is TGTGCCAGTAGCACAGGGGTAACTAATGAAAAACTGTTTTTT. The variable domain in full, with the rest retrieved from reference TRBV19 and TRBJ1-4, is DGGITQSPKYLFRKEGQNVTLSCEQNLNHDAMYWYRQDPGQGLRLIYYSQIVNDFQKGDIAEGYSVSREKKESFPLTVTSAQKNPTAFYLCASSTGVTNEKLFFGSGTQLSVL.

This clone was seen ten or more times. The chain carries TRBV18 and TRBJ2-7; D may correspond to TRBD1 or TRBD2 (6 bases each). V was clipped by 6 bases and J by 3 bases, with 15 bases between them. This CDR3 region has 14 residues. Looked up from germline, CDR1 is KGHSH and CDR2 is LQKENI. In DNA, the CDR3 is TGTGCCAGCTCCCGTTTAGAGGGGGGCTACGAGCAGTACTTC. Encoded protein: CASSRLEGGYEQYF.

The chain links TRBV6-5 to TRBJ2-5, with a tentative D call TRBD1 (5 bases). V lost 8 bases and J 5 bases, leaving 15 bases between the germline ends. Germline CDR1 MNHEY, CDR2 SVGAGI. The length of the CDR3 is 13 residues. This CDR3 reads CASGQNLGETQYF. The CDR3 nucleotides read TGTGCCAGCGGACAAAACCTTGGGGAGACCCAGTACTTC.

V gene TRBV30 combines with J gene TRBJ2-2; D remains unclear. V was cut by 3 bases and J by 1 base, with 6 bases left in between. Germline assignment: CDR1 GTSNPN and CDR2 SVGIG (reference sequence). This CDR3 is built from 13 residues. CDR3 DNA sequence: TGTGCCTGGAGAATCTTGAACACCGGGGAGCTGTTTTTT. This translates into CAWRILNTGELFF.

This rearrangement joins TRBV19 to TRBJ1-2; unclear D gene. Trimming shortened V by 0 bases and J by 4 bases, and 18 bases separated the two germline ends. The CDR3 sequence is 17 residues long. Germline CDR1 LNHDA, CDR2 SQIVND (reference sequence). The CDR3: CASSIDRSFWVGYGYTF. The CDR3 coding sequence is TGTGCCAGTAGTATAGATAGGAGTTTCTGGGTCGGCTATGGCTACACCTTC. The variable domain in full, completed from reference TRBV19 and TRBJ1-2, reads DGGITQSPKYLFRKEGQNVTLSCEQNLNHDAMYWYRQDPGQGLRLIYYSQIVNDFQKGDIAEGYSVSREKKESFPLTVTSAQKNPTAFYLCASSIDRSFWVGYGYTFGSGTRLTVV.

The chain links TRBV2 to TRBJ1-2; D is ambiguous. Trimming cost V 3 bases and J 6 bases, with 11 bases left between them. There are 13 residues in the CDR3. CDR1 and CDR2 from the germline V gene are SNHLY and FYNNEI. CDR3 coding DNA: TGTGCCAGCAGTGAGGGGATCGTGGATGGCTACACCTTC. This sequence encodes CASSEGIVDGYTF.

The chain has TRBV5-4 and TRBJ1-2; 8 positions agree with TRBD1. This CDR3 spans 16 amino acids. V shed 7 bases, J shed 8 bases, and the junction held 19 bases outside the gene matches. Germline V gives CDR1 SGHNT, CDR2 YYREEE (reference sequence). The CDR3 protein is CASRNKQQGGTAGYTF. The CDR3 DNA is TGTGCCAGCCGCAACAAACAACAGGGGGGGACGGCAGGCTACACCTTC.

V and J are TRBV9 and TRBJ2-2; 7 bases align to TRBD2. Trimming took 0 bases from V and 6 from J; bases not matched to a gene: 11. The V gene's germline CDR1 is SGDLS and CDR2 YYNGEE. The CDR3 extends over 17 amino acids. The CDR3 protein is CASSVVSGTSYAGELFF. Here the CDR3 DNA reads TGTGCCAGCAGCGTAGTAAGCGGGACCTCGTACGCCGGGGAGCTGTTTTTT.

The V gene is TRBV5-4, the J gene TRBJ2-1; TRBD1 or TRBD2 may be the D gene (6 bases each). Germline CDR1 and CDR2: SGHNT and YYREEE (reference sequence). There are 17 residues in the CDR3. V lost 3 bases and J 0 bases, leaving 16 bases between the germline ends. The CDR3 sequence is CASSSGGPPSSYNEQFF. Here the CDR3 DNA reads TGTGCCAGCAGCTCCGGGGGCCCCCCCAGCTCCTACAATGAGCAGTTCTTC.

The chain joins TRBV7-9 to TRBJ2-7; TRBD1 aligns across 9 bases. Germline-derived CDR1 and CDR2 are SEHNR and FQNEAQ (reference sequence). The V segment lost 5 bases and the J segment 6 bases; nucleotides outside the gene matches: 8. This CDR3 has 14 residues. This CDR3 reads CASSPQDRGFEQYV. In DNA form, the CDR3 reads TGTGCCAGCAGCCCACAGGACAGGGGCTTCGAGCAGTACGTC.

This chain uses TRBV7-9 with TRBJ2-7; no definite D call. Trimming left V 3 bases short and J 6 bases short, with 15 bases between. The CDR3 spans 14 residues. Germline values: CDR1 SEHNR, CDR2 FQNEAQ (reference sequence). CDR3 protein: CASSFGRLVGEQYF. CDR3 in DNA: TGTGCCAGCAGCTTCGGCAGGCTCGTTGGCGAGCAGTACTTC.